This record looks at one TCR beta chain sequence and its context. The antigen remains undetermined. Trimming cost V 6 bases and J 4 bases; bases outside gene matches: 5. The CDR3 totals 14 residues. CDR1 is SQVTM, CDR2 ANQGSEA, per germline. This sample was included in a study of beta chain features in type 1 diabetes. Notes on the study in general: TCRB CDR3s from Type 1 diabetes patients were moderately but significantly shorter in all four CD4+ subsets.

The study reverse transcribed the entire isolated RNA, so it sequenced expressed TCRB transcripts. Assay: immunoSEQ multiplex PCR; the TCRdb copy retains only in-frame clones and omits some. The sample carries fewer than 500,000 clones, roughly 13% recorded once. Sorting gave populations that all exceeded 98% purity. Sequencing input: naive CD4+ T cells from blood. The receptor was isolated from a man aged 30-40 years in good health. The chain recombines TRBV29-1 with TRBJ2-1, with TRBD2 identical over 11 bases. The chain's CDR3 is CSVATSGSYNEQFF. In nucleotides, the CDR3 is TGCAGCGTCGCCACTAGCGGGAGTTACAATGAGCAGTTCTTC.